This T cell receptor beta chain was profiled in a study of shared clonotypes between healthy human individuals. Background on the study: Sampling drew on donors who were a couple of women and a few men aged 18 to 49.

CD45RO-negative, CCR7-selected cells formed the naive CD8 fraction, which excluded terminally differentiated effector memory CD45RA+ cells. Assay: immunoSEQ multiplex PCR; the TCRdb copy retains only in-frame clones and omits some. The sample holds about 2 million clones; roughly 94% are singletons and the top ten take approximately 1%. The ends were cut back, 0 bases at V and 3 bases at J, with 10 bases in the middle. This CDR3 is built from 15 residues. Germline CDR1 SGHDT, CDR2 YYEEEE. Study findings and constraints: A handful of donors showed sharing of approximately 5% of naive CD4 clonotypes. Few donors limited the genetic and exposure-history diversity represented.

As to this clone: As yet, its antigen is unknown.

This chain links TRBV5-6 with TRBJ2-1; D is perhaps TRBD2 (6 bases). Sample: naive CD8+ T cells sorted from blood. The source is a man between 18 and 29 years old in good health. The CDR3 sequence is CASSLASEDYNEQFF. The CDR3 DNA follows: TGTGCCAGCAGCTTGGCTAGCGAAGACTACAATGAGCAGTTCTTC.